Each of the 12 T cell receptor beta chains below was sequenced from the same sample in a study of T cells in Graves' hyperthyroidism and ophthalmopathy. Amplification yielded TCR beta CDR3 regions, with RNA transcripts as the source. First-round RT-PCR of the TCR CDR3 relied on the HTBI primer set. TCRdb passed the multiplex PCR reads through MiXCR, listing each CDR3 protein once. The data contain 700,000 or so distinct CDR3 sequences, about 14% of them singletons. Sequenced input: blood. The receptors come from a woman aged 45-59 years with Graves' ophthalmopathy.

The table lists this clonotype with many counts. This sequence joins TRBV6-1 and TRBJ2-1; 8 bases agree with TRBD1. From germline, CDR1 is MNHNS and CDR2 SASEGT. This CDR3 spans 14 amino acids. Losses at the gene ends were 3 bases for V and 6 bases for J; bases not matched to a gene: 4. The CDR3 coding sequence is TGTGCCAGCAGTGATCCAACAGGGGGCAATGAGCAGTTCTTC. This gives the protein CASSDPTGGNEQFF.

This clonotype was detected ten times or more. The V call is TRBV7-2, the J call TRBJ2-1, with 9 nucleotides matching TRBD2. This CDR3 comprises 16 residues. The V and J ends lost 5 bases and 4 bases, in that order; junction bases with no gene match: 9. Germline V gene sequence: CDR1 SGHTA, CDR2 FQGNSA. CDR3 nucleotides: TGTGCCAGCAGCCCCGCTAGCGGGACACCTTACAATGAGCAGTTCTTC. Translated, it gives CASSPASGTPYNEQFF.

This clonotype was seen only a few times. The chain is built from TRBV20-1 and TRBJ1-5; D not certain. The length of the CDR3 is 14 residues. Trimming removed 6 bases at V and 0 bases at J, with 12 bases between. Germline V gene sequence: CDR1 DFQATT, CDR2 SNEGSKA (reference sequence). The CDR3 DNA is TGCAGTGCCAATGATATCTATAGCAATCAGCCCCAGCATTTT. It is translated as CSANDIYSNQPQHF.

The chain employs TRBV19 and TRBJ1-5; D is uncertain. The V gene lost 4 bases and the J gene lost 11 bases, with 12 bases spanning the gap. Per germline, CDR1 LNHDA and CDR2 SQIVND (reference sequence). CDR3 length: 12 residues. The CDR3, as DNA: TGTGCCAGTAGTACCCCGTTAATGTCCCAGCATTTT. Translating it yields CASSTPLMSQHF.

This clonotype was picked up many times. The J gene is TRBJ2-1, the V gene TRBV7-2, with D possibly matching TRBD2 (6 bases). The V and J ends lost 3 bases and 3 bases respectively, with 15 bases between them. The CDR3 sequence is 16 residues long. The germline gives CDR1 SGHTA, CDR2 FQGNSA. In nucleotides, the CDR3 is TGTGCCAGCAGCTTCGCTTCGGGAGAAGTCTACAATGAGCAGTTCTTC. As protein: CASSFASGEVYNEQFF.

As to this clonotype: The junction differs from germline at one of its ends, possibly a read error. The rearrangement uses TRBV6-5 and TRBJ2-7, with D unresolved. Germline assignment: CDR1 MNHEY and CDR2 SVGAGI. The CDR3 spans 13 residues. The CDR3 is CASSSSLAYAQYF. DNA of the CDR3: TGTGCCAGCAGTTCTAGTTTAGCCTACGCGCAGTACTTC.

The chain's CDR3 is CASSGRLGNYGYTF. CDR3 coding DNA: TGTGCCAGCAGTGGAAGGCTCGGAAACTATGGCTACACCTTC. This rearrangement joins TRBV25-1 to TRBJ1-2; D is undetermined. Per the germline V gene, CDR1 is MGHDK and CDR2 is SYGVNS. The CDR3 has 14 amino acids. Trimming removed 4 bases from V and 2 bases from J, with 11 bases in between.

This clonotype appeared many times. The chain links TRBV6-1 to TRBJ1-1; no definite D call. CDR3 length: 15 residues. Germline V gives CDR1 MNHNS, CDR2 SASEGT. V lost 1 base to trimming and J lost 4 bases, with 13 bases between them. CDR3 protein: CASSEVRFDVTEAFF. As DNA, the CDR3 is TGTGCCAGCAGTGAAGTACGGTTTGATGTCACTGAAGCTTTCTTT.

This clonotype came up many times. This rearrangement joins TRBV5-1 to TRBJ2-1; the D gene is possibly TRBD2 (5 bases). Germline V CDR1 and CDR2: SGHRS, YFSETQ. Trimming removed 6 bases at V and 5 bases at J, with 15 bases between. CDR3 length equals 14 residues. The CDR3 is CASKLSGIHNEQFF. The CDR3 DNA is TGCGCCAGCAAACTATCCGGGATCCACAATGAGCAGTTCTTC.

Many counts were recorded for this clonotype. The chain employs TRBV12-3 or TRBV12-4 and TRBJ1-1, with a weak D call TRBD1 (5 bases). The CDR3 is made up of 15 amino acids. V was pared by 5 bases and J by 3 bases, with 16 bases between. CDR3: CASSRKTGTHTEAFF. Here the CDR3 DNA reads TGTGCCAGCAGTCGGAAAACCGGGACTCACACTGAAGCTTTCTTT.

The V and J genes are TRBV6-1 and TRBJ1-2; D is unclear. CDR1 is MNHNS and CDR2 is SASEGT in the germline V gene. Trimming stripped 4 bases from V and 3 bases from J, with 9 bases between. This CDR3 is built from 13 residues. As DNA, the CDR3 is TGTGCCAGCAGTGGAAGGGCCCACTATGGCTACACCTTC. Amino acid sequence: CASSGRAHYGYTF.

This clonotype occurred many times. The chain links TRBV13 to TRBJ1-2; D unresolved. This CDR3 has 13 residues. From germline, CDR1 is PRHDT and CDR2 FYEKMQ (reference sequence). Trimming removed 5 bases at V and 1 base at J, with 8 bases between. The CDR3 DNA reads as TGTGCCAGCAGCGAGAGGAATAACTATGGCTACACCTTC. Translating it yields CASSERNNYGYTF.